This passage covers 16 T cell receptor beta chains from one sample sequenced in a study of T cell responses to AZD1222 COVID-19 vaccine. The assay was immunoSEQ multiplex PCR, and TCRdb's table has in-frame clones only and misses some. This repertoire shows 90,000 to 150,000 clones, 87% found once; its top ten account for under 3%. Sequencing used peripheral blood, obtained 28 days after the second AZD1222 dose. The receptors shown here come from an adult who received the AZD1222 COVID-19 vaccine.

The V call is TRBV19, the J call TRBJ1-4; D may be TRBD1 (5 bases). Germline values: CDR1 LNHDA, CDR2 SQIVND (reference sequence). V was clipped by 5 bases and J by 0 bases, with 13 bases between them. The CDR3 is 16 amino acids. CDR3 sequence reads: CASSLQVTATNEKLFF. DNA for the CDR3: TGTGCCAGTAGTCTACAGGTTACTGCAACTAATGAAAAACTGTTTTTT.

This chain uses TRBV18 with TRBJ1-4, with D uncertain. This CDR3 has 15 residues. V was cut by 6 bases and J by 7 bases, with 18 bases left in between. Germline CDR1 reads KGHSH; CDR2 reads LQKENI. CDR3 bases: TGTGCCAGCTCTACTCAGGCCGGGGAAAGTGAAAAACTGTTTTTT. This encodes CASSTQAGESEKLFF.

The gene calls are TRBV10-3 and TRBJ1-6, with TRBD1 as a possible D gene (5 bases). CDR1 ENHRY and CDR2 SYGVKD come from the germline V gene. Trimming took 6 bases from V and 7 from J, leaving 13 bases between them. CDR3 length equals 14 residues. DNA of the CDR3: TGTGCCATCAGCCTACTCGGGGGGAATTCACCCCTCCACTTT. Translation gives CAISLLGGNSPLHF.

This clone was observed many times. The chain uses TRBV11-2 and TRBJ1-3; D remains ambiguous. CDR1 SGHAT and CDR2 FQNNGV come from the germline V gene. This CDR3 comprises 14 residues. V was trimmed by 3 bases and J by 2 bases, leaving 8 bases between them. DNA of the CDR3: TGTGCCAGCAGCTTGGGAATGACTGGAAACACCATATATTTT. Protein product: CASSLGMTGNTIYF.

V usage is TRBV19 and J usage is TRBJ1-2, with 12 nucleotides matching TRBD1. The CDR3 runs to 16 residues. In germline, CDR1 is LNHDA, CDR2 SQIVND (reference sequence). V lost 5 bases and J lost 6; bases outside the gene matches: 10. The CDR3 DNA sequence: TGTGCCAGTAGTCTGAACCGGGACAGGGGGCTAGATGGCTACACCTTC. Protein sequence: CASSLNRDRGLDGYTF.

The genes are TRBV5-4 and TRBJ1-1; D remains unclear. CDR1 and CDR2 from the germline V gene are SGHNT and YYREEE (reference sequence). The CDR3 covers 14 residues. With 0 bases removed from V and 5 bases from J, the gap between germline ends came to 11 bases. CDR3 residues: CASSLDPEGTEAFF. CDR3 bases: TGTGCCAGCAGCTTGGACCCGGAGGGAACTGAAGCTTTCTTT.

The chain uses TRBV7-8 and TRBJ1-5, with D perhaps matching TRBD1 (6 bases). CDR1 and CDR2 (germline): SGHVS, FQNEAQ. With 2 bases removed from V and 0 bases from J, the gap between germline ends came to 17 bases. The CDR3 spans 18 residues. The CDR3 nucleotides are TGTGCCAGCAGCTTACCACGAACTGGACAGCTTAGCAATCAGCCCCAGCATTTT. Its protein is CASSLPRTGQLSNQPQHF. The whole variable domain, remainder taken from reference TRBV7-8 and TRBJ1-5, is GAGVSQSPRYKVAKRGQDVALRCDPISGHVSLFWYQQALGQGPEFLTYFQNEAQLDKSGLPSDRFFAERPEGSVSTLKIQRTQQEDSAVYLCASSLPRTGQLSNQPQHFGDGTRLSIL.

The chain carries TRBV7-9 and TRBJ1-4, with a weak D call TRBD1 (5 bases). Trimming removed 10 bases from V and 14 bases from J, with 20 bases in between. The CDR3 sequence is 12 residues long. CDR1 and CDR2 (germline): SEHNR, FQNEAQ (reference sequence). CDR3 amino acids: CAIRDEGRRLFF. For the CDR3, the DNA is TGTGCCATCAGGGACGAAGGCCGGCGGCTGTTTTTT.

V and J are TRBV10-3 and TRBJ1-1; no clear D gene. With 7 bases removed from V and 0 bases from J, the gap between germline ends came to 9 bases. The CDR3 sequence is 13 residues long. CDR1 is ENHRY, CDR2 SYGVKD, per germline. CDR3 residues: CAIKADLNTEAFF. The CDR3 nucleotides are TGTGCCATCAAGGCGGATCTGAACACTGAAGCTTTCTTT.

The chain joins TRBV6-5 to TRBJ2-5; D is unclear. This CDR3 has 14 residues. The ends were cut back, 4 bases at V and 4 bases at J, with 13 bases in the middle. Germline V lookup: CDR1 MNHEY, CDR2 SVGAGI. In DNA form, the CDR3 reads TGTGCCAGCAGTTCGGCGCTAATCCCAGAGACCCAGTACTTC. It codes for CASSSALIPETQYF.

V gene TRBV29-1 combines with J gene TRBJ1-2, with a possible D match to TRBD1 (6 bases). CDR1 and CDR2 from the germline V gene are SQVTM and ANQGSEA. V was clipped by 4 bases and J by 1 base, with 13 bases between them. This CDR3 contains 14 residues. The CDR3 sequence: CSVGGGYLNYGYTF. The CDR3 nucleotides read TGCAGCGTTGGGGGGGGCTACCTTAACTATGGCTACACCTTC.

The CDR3: CASSQAEGRELFF. Written as DNA, the CDR3 is TGTGCCAGCAGCCAAGCGGAGGGCCGGGAGCTGTTTTTT. The rearrangement uses TRBV4-2 and TRBJ2-2; D is possibly TRBD2 (6 bases). CDR3 size: 13 residues. From germline, CDR1 is LGHNA and CDR2 YNFKEQ. V lost 1 base to trimming and J lost 9 bases, with 9 bases between them.

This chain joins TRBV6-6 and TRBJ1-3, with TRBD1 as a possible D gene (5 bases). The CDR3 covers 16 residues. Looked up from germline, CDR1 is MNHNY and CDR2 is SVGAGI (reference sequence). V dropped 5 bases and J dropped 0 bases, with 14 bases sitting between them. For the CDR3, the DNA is TGTGCCAGCAGTCGACAGACGGAGAGCTCTGGAAACACCATATATTTT. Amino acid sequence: CASSRQTESSGNTIYF.

The CDR3 coding sequence is TGTGCCAGCAGCCAAGCTGTGGGTCTTACCACTGAAGCTTTCTTT. Its protein is CASSQAVGLTTEAFF. The J gene is TRBJ1-1, the V gene TRBV3-1 (or the pseudogene TRBV3-2); no firm D call. The CDR3 contains 15 residues. Germline V gives CDR1 LGHDT, CDR2 YNNKEL (reference sequence). V was trimmed by 1 base and J by 4 bases, leaving 13 bases between them.

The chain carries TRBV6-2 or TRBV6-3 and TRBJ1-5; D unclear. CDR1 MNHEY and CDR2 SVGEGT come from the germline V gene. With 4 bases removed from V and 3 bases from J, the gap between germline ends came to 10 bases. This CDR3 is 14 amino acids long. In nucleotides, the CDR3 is TGTGCCAGCAGTTCCGTGAGCAACAATCAGCCCCAGCATTTT. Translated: CASSSVSNNQPQHF.

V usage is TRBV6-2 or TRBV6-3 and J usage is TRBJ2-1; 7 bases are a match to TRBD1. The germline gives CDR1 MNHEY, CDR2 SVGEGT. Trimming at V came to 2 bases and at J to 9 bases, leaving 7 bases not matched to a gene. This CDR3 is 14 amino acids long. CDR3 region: CASSYQDRLGEQFF. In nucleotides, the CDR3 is TGTGCCAGCAGTTACCAGGACAGGCTCGGTGAGCAGTTCTTC.